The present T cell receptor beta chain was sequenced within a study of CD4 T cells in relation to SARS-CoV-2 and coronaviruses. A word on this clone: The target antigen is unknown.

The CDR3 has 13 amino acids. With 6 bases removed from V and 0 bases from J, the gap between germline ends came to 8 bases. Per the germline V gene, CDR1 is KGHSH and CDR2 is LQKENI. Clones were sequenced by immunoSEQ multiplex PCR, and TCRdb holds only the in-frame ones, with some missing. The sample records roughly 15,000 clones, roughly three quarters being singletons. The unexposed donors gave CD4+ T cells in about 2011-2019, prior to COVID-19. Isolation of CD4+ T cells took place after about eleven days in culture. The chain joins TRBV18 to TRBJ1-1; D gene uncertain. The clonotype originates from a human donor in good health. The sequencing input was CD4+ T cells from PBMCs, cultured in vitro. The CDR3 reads CASSLTVNTEAFF. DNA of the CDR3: TGTGCCAGCTCTTTAACAGTGAACACTGAAGCTTTCTTT.